This passage covers 11 T cell receptor gamma chains from one sample sequenced in a study of Vδ1+ human thymocytes. The antigens of these receptors remain unknown. The template was reverse-transcribed extracted RNA. CDR3 amplicons came from multiplex PCR with pooled V-gene forward and constant-region reverse primers. TCRdb re-called the multiplex PCR reads through CATT. Of tens of thousands of gamma-chain clones in the sample, around 20% were seen once. General study findings and limits: Thymic TRG and TRD repertoires appeared highly polyclonal, with Gaussian CDR3 length distributions.

Sequenced material: Vdelta1+ gamma-delta thymocytes from the thymus. Subset given: FACS-sorted CD3+ TCRalphabeta- TCRVdelta1+ TCRVdelta2- thymocytes. The receptors come from a girl under three years old who had congenital heart surgery.

This clone was recorded a few times. This chain connects TRGV9 to TRGJP1. The CDR3 has 12 residues. The germline gives CDR1 GITISATS, CDR2 ISYDGTV (reference sequence). Trimming took 9 bases from V and 6 from J; bases not matched to a gene: 7. Here the CDR3 reads CALGGSGWFKIF. DNA for the CDR3: TGTGCCTTGGGGGGGTCTGGTTGGTTCAAGATATTT.

This clone was observed a handful of times. The sample holds other DNA sequences that translate to the same CDR3. V usage is TRGV9 and J usage is TRGJP2. The CDR3 totals 12 residues. V trimming: 10 bases; J trimming: 0 bases; junction bases outside the gene matches: 2. The V gene's germline CDR1 is GITISATS and CDR2 ISYDGTV (reference sequence). For the CDR3, the DNA is TGTGCCTTATATAGTAGTGATTGGATCAAGACGTTT. Translation: CALYSSDWIKTF.

This clone was seen only a few times. A much larger clone differs from this one at a single base, so this may be a read error. The genes are TRGV3 and TRGJ1 or TRGJ2. The trim removed 2 bases at V and 2 bases at J, leaving 3 bases unmatched. This CDR3 is built from 13 residues. Per the germline V gene, CDR1 is VTNTFY and CDR2 is YDVSTARD (reference sequence). CDR3 residues: CATWDMDYYKKLF. CDR3 nucleotide sequence: TGTGCCACCTGGGACATGGATTATTATAAGAAACTCTTT.

V usage is TRGV2 and J usage is TRGJ1 or TRGJ2. V lost 1 base, J lost 12 bases, and 9 bases stayed unmatched. This CDR3 is built from 12 residues. CDR1 is EGSNGY, CDR2 YDSYNSKV, per germline. The DNA for the CDR3 is TGTGCCACCTGGGACGGAATCCTTCGGAAACTCTTT. Translated: CATWDGILRKLF.

This clone was seen a handful of times. This chain links TRGV4 with TRGJ1 or TRGJ2. The germline V gene encodes CDR1 EGSTGY and CDR2 YDSYTSSV. The length of the CDR3 is 11 residues. V dropped 2 bases and J dropped 15; count of bases not matched to a gene: 10. The CDR3 reads CATWDDPHVLF. As DNA, the CDR3 is TGTGCCACCTGGGATGACCCCCACGTACTCTTT.

This clone was observed a few times. Other DNA sequences in this sample translate to the same CDR3. J is TRGJ1 or TRGJ2 and V is TRGV2. The germline V gene encodes CDR1 EGSNGY and CDR2 YDSYNSKV. This CDR3 spans 12 amino acids. V trimming: 0 bases; J trimming: 11 bases; junction bases outside the gene matches: 7. CDR3: CATWDGPGEKLF. The CDR3 region has the DNA TGTGCCACCTGGGACGGGCCGGGGGAGAAACTCTTT.

This clone was detected once. The rearrangement links TRGV9 to TRGJ1 or TRGJ2. The CDR3 length is 14 residues. V was clipped by 0 bases and J by 7 bases; unmatched bases: 9. Germline V CDR1 and CDR2: GITISATS, ISYDGTV (reference sequence). The CDR3 bases are TGTGCCTTGTGGGAGGTGCTTGCCCAATATAAGAAACTCTTT. It is translated as CALWEVLAQYKKLF.

The gene calls are TRGV8 and TRGJ1 or TRGJ2. The V and J ends lost 0 bases and 4 bases, in that order; junction bases with no gene match: 6. CDR1 is VENAVY and CDR2 is YDSYNSRV in the germline V gene. The CDR3 loop spans 14 amino acids. The CDR3 is CATWDRGSYYKKLF. For the CDR3, the DNA is TGTGCCACCTGGGATAGGGGATCGTATTATAAGAAACTCTTT.

The chain is built from TRGV2 and TRGJ1 or TRGJ2. With V trimmed by 4 bases and J by 5 bases, 5 bases remained unmatched. Germline values: CDR1 EGSNGY, CDR2 YDSYNSKV. The CDR3 has 12 amino acids. Written as DNA, the CDR3 is TGTGCCACCTGGGAAGGCGATTATAAGAAACTCTTT. Translated, it gives CATWEGDYKKLF.

This chain uses TRGV9 with TRGJ1 or TRGJ2. V shed 12 bases and J 8 bases; nucleotides not matched to a gene: 22. The CDR3 runs to 14 residues. Germline values: CDR1 GITISATS, CDR2 ISYDGTV (reference sequence). In DNA form, the CDR3 reads TGTGCCCGAACGGTGGGGTGTATAGGAGATAAGAAACTCTTT. It specifies CARTVGCIGDKKLF.

Details on this clone: The same CDR3 can be traced to other DNA sequences in this sample. The J gene is TRGJ1 or TRGJ2, the V gene TRGV8. V lost 0 bases to trimming and J lost 3 bases; unmatched junction nucleotides: 5. The CDR3 spans 14 residues. Germline lookup yields CDR1 VENAVY and CDR2 YDSYNSRV. The CDR3: CATWDRSPYYKKLF. CDR3 in DNA: TGTGCCACCTGGGATAGGTCACCTTATTATAAGAAACTCTTT.